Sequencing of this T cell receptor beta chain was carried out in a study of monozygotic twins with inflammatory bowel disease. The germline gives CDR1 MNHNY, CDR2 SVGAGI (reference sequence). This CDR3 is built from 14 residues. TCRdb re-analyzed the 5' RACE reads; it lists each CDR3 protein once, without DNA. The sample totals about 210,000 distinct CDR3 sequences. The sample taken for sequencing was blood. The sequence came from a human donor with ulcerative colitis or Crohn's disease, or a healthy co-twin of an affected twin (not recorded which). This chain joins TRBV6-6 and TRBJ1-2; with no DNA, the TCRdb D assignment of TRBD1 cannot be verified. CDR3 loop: CTSSYEGTLNGYTF.